One T cell receptor beta chain is described in this entry. The antigen is unknown. This sample stems from a study of pediatric ulcerative colitis. Only in-frame clones appear in the TCRdb table, and some are missing; sequencing was by immunoSEQ multiplex PCR. Among some 35,000 clones listed, roughly 77% were seen once. Study-level findings and limits: A couple of patients' blood samples yielded substantially fewer templates.

One to two pinch biopsies were taken from the rectum during colonoscopy. Before the diagnostic colonoscopy, ulcerative colitis patients were free of immunosuppressive medication. In germline, CDR1 is SGHAT, CDR2 FQDESV (reference sequence). Trimming took off 2 bases at V and 0 bases at J, with 11 bases between the two ends. The CDR3 consists of 16 residues. The sequence came from a boy aged 5-17 years with mild ulcerative colitis. The sequenced sample consisted of gut tissue. The chain uses TRBV11-1 and TRBJ2-4, with D unresolved. Written as DNA, the CDR3 is TGTGCCAGCAGCTTATGGGCGTGTATAGCCAAAAACATTCAGTACTTC. Encoded protein: CASSLWACIAKNIQYF.